The sequence of this T cell receptor (beta chain) was determined in a study of blood T cells in healthy people across ages. Study-level information: Template switching recovered approximately one barcoded beta molecule for every two T cells.

To note about this clonotype: Its antigen remains unknown.

Findings and caveats of the study: Relative to aged donors, long-lived donors carried more naive CD4+ cells and displayed higher diversity.

Together with a sample-barcoded 5' primer, a J-beta primer mix was included in a second PCR lasting roughly 6 to 12 cycles. TCRdb re-analysed the 5' RACE reads in MiXCR, keeping a single row per CDR3 protein. Of about 1.4 million distinct CDR3 sequences detected, approximately 59% appear once; the ten largest clones hold 6.5% to 8%. What was sequenced was blood. This clonotype was obtained from a man between 18 and 35 years old in good health.

In DNA form, the CDR3 reads TGCAGTGCTAGCCGCCAGGTATACACTGAAGCTTTCTTT. Protein product: CSASRQVYTEAFF. The chain links TRBV20-1 to TRBJ1-1; no clear D. CDR3 size: 13 residues. The V end lost 3 bases, the J end lost 3 bases, and 11 bases lay between the germline ends. CDR1 and CDR2 from the germline V gene are DFQATT and SNEGSKA (reference sequence).